The 16 T cell receptor beta chains below come from one sample, sequenced in a study of tumor-infiltrating lymphocytes in primary liver carcinoma. Production of TCR beta cDNA used about 500 ng total RNA together with a constant-region primer. It was through three nested multiplex PCR rounds of slightly modified ARM-PCR that TCR beta libraries arose. Two initial PCR rounds of around 10 cycles each paired TRBV1-TRBV30 forward primers with a C-beta reverse primer. Using its own MiXCR run on the multiplex PCR reads, TCRdb lists one record per CDR3 protein. The sample consists of approximately 330,000 distinct CDR3 sequences, about 61% of them appearing once. Unsorted whole blood served as the source of blood RNA, and germline DNA was extracted as well. The sequenced sample consisted of peripheral blood. Every receptor here comes from a man aged 35 to 55 with primary liver carcinoma and hepatitis B virus infection.

This clonotype has ten or more counts. Here the CDR3 reads CASSTSGGSVRNEQYF. For the CDR3, the DNA is TGCGCCAGCAGTACCTCCGGCGGGAGCGTGCGCAACGAGCAGTACTTC. The genes are TRBV5-1 and TRBJ2-7, with 7 bases that match TRBD2. V lost 5 bases and J lost 5; bases outside the gene matches: 16. Germline V gene data show CDR1 as SGHRS and CDR2 as YFSETQ. This CDR3 contains 16 residues.

J is TRBJ1-5 and V is TRBV5-6; D is ambiguous. The V and J ends lost 7 bases and 3 bases respectively, with 11 bases between them. The CDR3 has 13 residues. Germline V gives CDR1 SGHDT, CDR2 YYEEEE. In nucleotides, the CDR3 is TGTGCCAGCGGCCACTCGAACAATCAGCCCCAGCATTTT. Residues: CASGHSNNQPQHF.

The CDR3 spells CASRWGGREQFF. For the CDR3, the DNA is TGTGCCAGCAGGTGGGGAGGGAGAGAGCAGTTCTTC. The chain couples TRBV6-5 to TRBJ2-1, with 7 bases fitting TRBD2. The V and J ends lost 6 bases and 10 bases, in that order; junction bases with no gene match: 6. Germline lookup yields CDR1 MNHEY and CDR2 SVGAGI. This CDR3 region has 12 residues.

Comments on this clonotype: Being one base from a much bigger clone, this may be a read error. This chain joins TRBV6-5 and TRBJ2-2; D not resolved. The CDR3 loop spans 17 amino acids. The V gene's germline CDR1 is MNHEY and CDR2 SVGAGI. V dropped 8 bases and J dropped 4 bases, with 23 bases sitting between them. The CDR3 protein is CASGQLSSEKGTGELFF. The CDR3 DNA follows: TGTGCCAGCGGCCAACTTTCGAGCGAGAAGGGCACCGGGGAGCTGTTTTTT.

V gene TRBV11-2 combines with J gene TRBJ2-1; D is uncertain. With 5 bases removed from V and 7 bases from J, the gap between germline ends came to 12 bases. CDR3 length: 13 residues. Germline V gene data show CDR1 as SGHAT and CDR2 as FQNNGV. The CDR3 bases are TGTGCCAGCAGCCTCATAGAAGAGAATGAGCAGTTCTTC. This codes for CASSLIEENEQFF.

In its sample, this clonotype was seen many times. The gene calls are TRBV5-1 and TRBJ2-1; 8 bases are a match to TRBD1. In germline, CDR1 is SGHRS, CDR2 YFSETQ. Trimming at V came to 4 bases and at J to 4 bases, leaving 4 bases not matched to a gene. This CDR3 comprises 14 residues. CDR3 region: CASSTGQEYNEQFF. The CDR3 nucleotides read TGCGCCAGCAGCACGGGACAGGAATACAATGAGCAGTTCTTC.

Concerning this clonotype itself: A clone one base away is much larger, so this may be a read error. This chain links TRBV6-6 with TRBJ2-2; D is uncertain. The V gene lost 7 bases and the J gene lost 7 bases, with 16 bases spanning the gap. CDR1 is MNHNY and CDR2 is SVGAGI in the germline V gene (reference sequence). There are 14 residues in the CDR3. CDR3: CASTPWEPGGELFF. The CDR3 nucleotides read TGTGCCAGCACTCCCTGGGAACCGGGCGGGGAGCTGTTTTTT.

This clonotype was counted at least ten times. The chain uses TRBV11-2 and TRBJ2-2; TRBD2 matches 8 bases. Germline CDR1 SGHAT, CDR2 FQNNGV. The CDR3 consists of 16 residues. Germline trimming cut 3 bases from V and 0 bases from J; bases unmatched to any gene: 3. CDR3 protein: CASSFGRGANTGELFF. In DNA form, the CDR3 reads TGTGCCAGCAGCTTCGGGAGGGGCGCGAACACCGGGGAGCTGTTTTTT. Variable domain in full (rest from reference TRBV11-2 and TRBJ2-2): EAGVAQSPRYKIIEKRQSVAFWCNPISGHATLYWYQQILGQGPKLLIQFQNNGVVDDSQLPKDRFSAERLKGVDSTLKIQPAKLEDSAVYLCASSFGRGANTGELFFGEGSRLTVL.

The chain links TRBV11-2 to TRBJ2-3; D is uncertain. The germline gives CDR1 SGHAT, CDR2 FQNNGV. Between the trimmed V and J ends, which lost 3 bases and 4 bases, there was a span of 11 bases. The length of the CDR3 is 14 residues. CDR3 amino acids: CASSFVDVPDTQYF. The CDR3 coding sequence is TGTGCCAGCAGCTTCGTGGATGTCCCAGATACGCAGTATTTT.

A remark on this clonotype: One end of the junction fails to match germline, which may point to a read error. The CDR3 sequence is CASSLAGGMNTEAFF. The DNA of the CDR3 is TGTGCCAGTAGTTTGGCAGGGGGCATGAACACTGAAGCTTTCTTT. The chain couples TRBV6-5 to TRBJ1-1; 8 bases map to TRBD1. There are 15 residues in the CDR3. CDR1 is MNHEY and CDR2 is SVGAGI in the germline V gene.

In the case of this clonotype: A read error may be the cause here, since a much bigger clone is one base away. As the CDR3 is not closed by the conserved phenylalanine or tryptophan, this likely results from a read error. The chain links TRBV4-3 to TRBJ2-7; D gene ambiguous. In germline, CDR1 is LGHNA, CDR2 YSLEER. The CDR3 spans 13 residues. The ends were cut back, 6 bases at V and 6 bases at J, with 15 bases in the middle. The CDR3 is CASSDYSGGEQYL. The CDR3 DNA sequence: TGCGCCAGCAGTGATTATTCCGGTGGCGAGCAGTACCTC.

Turning to this clonotype: A junction boundary mismatches the germline segment, possibly from a read error. The V call is TRBV6-1, the J call TRBJ2-1, with 9 positions matching TRBD1. The CDR3 has 15 amino acids. Germline values: CDR1 MNHNS, CDR2 SASEGT. The DNA of the CDR3 is TGTGCCAGCAGTATGGGGGACAGGGTTTACAATGAGCAGTTTTTC. Protein sequence: CASSMGDRVYNEQFF.

About this clonotype itself: A much bigger clone sits one base away, suggesting this may be a read error. This chain joins TRBV6-1 and TRBJ1-5; D uncertain. Per germline, CDR1 MNHNS and CDR2 SASEGT. The germline V and J ends were trimmed by 1 base and 11 bases, with 12 bases remaining between them. CDR3 length equals 13 residues. The CDR3 coding sequence is TGTGCCAGCAGTGAAGGGATGGACGGGACCCAGCATTTT. Its translation: CASSEGMDGTQHF.

The chain combines TRBV6-1 with TRBJ1-1; 7 nucleotides align to TRBD1. V trimming: 5 bases; J trimming: 5 bases; junction bases outside the gene matches: 11. CDR3 size: 15 residues. Germline assignment: CDR1 MNHNS and CDR2 SASEGT. CDR3 sequence: CASSLQQGGDTEAFF. The CDR3 DNA is TGTGCCAGCAGTCTACAGCAGGGGGGGGATACTGAAGCTTTCTTT.

Comment on this clonotype: One end of the junction varies from germline; a read error may be responsible. V usage is TRBV11-2 and J usage is TRBJ2-5, with unresolved D. CDR3 length equals 13 residues. The V gene's germline CDR1 is SGHAT and CDR2 FQNNGV. This chain's CDR3 is CASNLEQTESQYF. In DNA, the CDR3 is TGTGCCAGCAACTTAGAGCAGACGGAGAGCCAGTACTTC.

This clonotype occurred once. With a much larger clone just one base away, this may be a read error. CDR3 protein: CSVVPQLNTGELLF. The CDR3 DNA reads TGCAGCGTTGTCCCTCAGCTGAACACCGGGGAGCTGTTATTT. The chain has TRBV29-1 and TRBJ2-2, with D perhaps TRBD2 (5 bases). The CDR3 extends over 14 amino acids. Germline-derived CDR1 and CDR2 are SQVTM and ANQGSEA.